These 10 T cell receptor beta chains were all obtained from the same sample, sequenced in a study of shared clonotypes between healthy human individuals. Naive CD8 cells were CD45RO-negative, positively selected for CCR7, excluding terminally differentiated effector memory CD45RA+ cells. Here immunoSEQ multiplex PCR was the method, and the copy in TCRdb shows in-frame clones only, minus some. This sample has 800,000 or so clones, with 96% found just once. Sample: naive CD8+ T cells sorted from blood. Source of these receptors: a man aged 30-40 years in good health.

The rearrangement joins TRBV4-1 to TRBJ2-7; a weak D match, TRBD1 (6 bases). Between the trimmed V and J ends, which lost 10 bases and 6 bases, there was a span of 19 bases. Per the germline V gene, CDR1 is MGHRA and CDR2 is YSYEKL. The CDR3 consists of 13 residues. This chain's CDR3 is CATSTEQGFEQYF. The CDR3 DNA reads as TGCGCCACCTCGACGGAACAGGGTTTCGAGCAGTACTTC.

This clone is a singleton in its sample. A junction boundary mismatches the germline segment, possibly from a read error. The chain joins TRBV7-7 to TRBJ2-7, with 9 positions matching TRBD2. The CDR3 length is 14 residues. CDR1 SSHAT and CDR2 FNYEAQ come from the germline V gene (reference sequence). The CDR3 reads CASSPAGGSYEQYF. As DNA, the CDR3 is TGTGCTAGCAGCCCAGCGGGAGGTTCCTACGAGCAGTACTTC.

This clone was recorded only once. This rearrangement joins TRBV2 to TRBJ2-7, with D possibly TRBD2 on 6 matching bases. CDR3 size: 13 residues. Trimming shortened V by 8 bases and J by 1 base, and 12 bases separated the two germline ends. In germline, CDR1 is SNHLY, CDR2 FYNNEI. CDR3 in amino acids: CASRFGGSYEQYF. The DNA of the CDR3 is TGTGCCAGCCGCTTCGGGGGTTCCTACGAGCAGTACTTC.

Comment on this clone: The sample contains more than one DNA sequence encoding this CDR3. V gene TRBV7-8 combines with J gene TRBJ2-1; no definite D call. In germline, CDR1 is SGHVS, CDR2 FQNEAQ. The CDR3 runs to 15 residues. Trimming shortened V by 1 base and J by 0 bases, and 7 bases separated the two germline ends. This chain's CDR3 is CASSLESGSYNEQFF. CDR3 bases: TGTGCCAGCAGCTTAGAGTCAGGCTCCTACAATGAGCAGTTCTTC. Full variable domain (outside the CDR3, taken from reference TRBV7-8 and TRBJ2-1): GAGVSQSPRYKVAKRGQDVALRCDPISGHVSLFWYQQALGQGPEFLTYFQNEAQLDKSGLPSDRFFAERPEGSVSTLKIQRTQQEDSAVYLCASSLESGSYNEQFFGPGTRLTVL.

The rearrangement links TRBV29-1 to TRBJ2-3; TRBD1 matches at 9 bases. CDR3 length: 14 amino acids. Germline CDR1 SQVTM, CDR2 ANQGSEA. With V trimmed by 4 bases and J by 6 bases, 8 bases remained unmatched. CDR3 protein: CSVAGTGKGDTQYF. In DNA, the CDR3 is TGCAGCGTTGCCGGGACAGGGAAAGGGGATACGCAGTATTTT.

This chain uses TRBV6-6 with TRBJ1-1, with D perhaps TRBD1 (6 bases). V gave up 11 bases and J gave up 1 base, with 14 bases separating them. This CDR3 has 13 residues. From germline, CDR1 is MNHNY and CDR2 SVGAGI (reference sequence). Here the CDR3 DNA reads TGTGCCGGGTCGGGGGCGGCGAACACTGAAGCTTTCTTT. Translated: CAGSGAANTEAFF.

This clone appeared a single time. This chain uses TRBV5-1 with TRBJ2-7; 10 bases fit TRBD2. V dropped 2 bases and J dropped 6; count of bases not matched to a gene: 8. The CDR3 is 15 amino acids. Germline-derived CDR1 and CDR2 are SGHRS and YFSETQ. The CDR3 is CASSLSLAGESEQYF. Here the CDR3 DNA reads TGCGCCAGCAGCTTAAGTCTAGCGGGAGAAAGCGAGCAGTACTTC.

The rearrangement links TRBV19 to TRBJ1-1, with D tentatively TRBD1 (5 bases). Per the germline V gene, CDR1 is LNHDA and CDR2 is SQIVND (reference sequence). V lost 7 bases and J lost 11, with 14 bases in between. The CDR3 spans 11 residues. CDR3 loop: CASTWSEGAFF. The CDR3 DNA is TGTGCCAGTACCTGGTCGGAGGGGGCTTTCTTT. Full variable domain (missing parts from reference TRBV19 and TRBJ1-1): DGGITQSPKYLFRKEGQNVTLSCEQNLNHDAMYWYRQDPGQGLRLIYYSQIVNDFQKGDIAEGYSVSREKKESFPLTVTSAQKNPTAFYLCASTWSEGAFFGQGTRLTVV.

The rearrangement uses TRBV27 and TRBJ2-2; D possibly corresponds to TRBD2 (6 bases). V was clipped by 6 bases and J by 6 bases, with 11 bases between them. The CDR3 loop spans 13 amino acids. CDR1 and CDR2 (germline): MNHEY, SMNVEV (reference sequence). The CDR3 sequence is CASRYGSSGELFF. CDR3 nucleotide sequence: TGTGCCAGCAGATACGGGAGTTCCGGGGAGCTGTTTTTT.

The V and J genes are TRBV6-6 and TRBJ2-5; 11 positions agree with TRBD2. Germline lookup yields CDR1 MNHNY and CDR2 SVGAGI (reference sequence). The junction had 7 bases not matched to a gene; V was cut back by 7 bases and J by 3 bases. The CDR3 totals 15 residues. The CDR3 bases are TGTGCCAGCAACCAGGGACTAGCGGTGAAAGAGACCCAGTACTTC. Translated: CASNQGLAVKETQYF.